This is a list of T cell receptor beta chains from one sample in a study of early T cells in non-severe SARS-CoV-2 infection. TCRdb called the 5' RACE reads again in MiXCR, with one record for every CDR3 protein. This table holds approximately 65,000 distinct CDR3 sequences, approximately 10% found once. The source was whole blood, collected at baseline. The receptors come from an adult who was a healthcare worker with PCR-confirmed SARS-CoV-2 infection or an uninfected control (not recorded which). CDR3s include the opening cysteine and the closing phenylalanine or tryptophan. Each record gives: clone size, V gene, D gene, J gene, CDR3 DNA, CDR3 protein. The D gene is left open where the match is weak. The size entry is marked missing in some rows and otherwise reads once, few, many or a size class.

NA	TRBV4-3	TRBD2	TRBJ2-3	TGCGCCAGCAGCTCCTCCCCCGGGACTAGAGGTCGCGCGCAGTATTTT	CASSSSPGTRGRAQYF
many	TRBV7-9	NA	TRBJ2-5	TGTGCCAGCAGCTTCGGGGGACTTCAAGCCCAAGAGACCCAGTACTTC	CASSFGGLQAQETQYF
many	TRBV4-1	NA	TRBJ2-3	TGCGCCAGCAGCCAGGCCCAAGATACGCAGTATTTT	CASSQAQDTQYF
NA	TRBV12-3/TRBV12-4	NA	TRBJ1-2	TGTGCCAGCAGTTTCGGTGCGGCTAACTATGGCTACACCTTC	CASSFGAANYGYTF
many	TRBV9	NA	TRBJ1-1	TGTGCCAGCAGCGCCCCGGTGGATGGACAGAGATTATTGAACACTGAAGCTTTCTTT	CASSAPVDGQRLLNTEAFF
few	TRBV4-2	NA	TRBJ2-1	TGTGCCAGCAGCCAAGATCTGCGCACCGCGGGGTTAGCCTACAATGAGCAGTTCTTC	CASSQDLRTAGLAYNEQFF
few	TRBV10-1	NA	TRBJ2-3	TGCGCCAGCAGTGAGCGTGGAGATACGCAGTATTTT	CASSERGDTQYF
few	TRBV5-8	NA	TRBJ1-2	TGTGCCAGCAGCGTAGTCATGGGCTACACCTTC	CASSVVMGYTF
NA	TRBV20-1	NA	TRBJ2-1	TGCAGTGCTAGAGATCTGGGCCAGAACTACAATGAGCAGTTCTTC	CSARDLGQNYNEQFF
NA	TRBV11-3	TRBD2	TRBJ2-1	TGTGCCAGCAGCTTAGGACTAGCGGGGGCGGATGAGCAGTTCTTC	CASSLGLAGADEQFF
NA	TRBV7-2	TRBD2	TRBJ2-7	TGTGCCAGCAGCTTGGGGGGGACCTCCTTAGAGCAGTACTTC	CASSLGGTSLEQYF
few	TRBV12-3/TRBV12-4	TRBD1	TRBJ1-2	TGTGCCAGCAGTTTAGCCCTCGGCGGGGACAGGCCTAACTATGGCTACACCTTC	CASSLALGGDRPNYGYTF
few	TRBV30	NA	TRBJ2-7	TGTGCCTGGACACCCCTCCCCTACGAGCAGTACTTC	CAWTPLPYEQYF
NA	TRBV7-2	NA	TRBJ1-6	TGTGCCAGCAGCCAGACAGACTCTTCATATAATTCACCCCTCCACTTT	CASSQTDSSYNSPLHF
many	TRBV4-1	NA	TRBJ2-1	TGCGCCAGCAGCCAAGATGGGAATGAGCAGTTCTTC	CASSQDGNEQFF
NA	TRBV12-3/TRBV12-4	TRBD1	TRBJ1-1	TGTGCCAGCAGTTTACAGGGGGCGACCACTGAAGCTTTCTTT	CASSLQGATTEAFF
few	TRBV10-2	NA	TRBJ2-2	TGCGCCACCAAGGGAGGACCGAACACCGGGGAGCTGTTTTTT	CATKGGPNTGELFF
NA	TRBV10-3	NA	TRBJ1-1	TGTGCCATCAGCGGGGTAGGGGAGAGAGCTTTCTTT	CAISGVGERAFF
many	TRBV13	NA	TRBJ1-1	TGTGCCAGCAGCTTATCGCCCGAGACTGAAGCTTTCTTT	CASSLSPETEAFF
NA	TRBV3-1	NA	TRBJ2-1	TGTGCCAGCAGCCCGGGTTGGGGGAGCAATGAGCAGTTCTTC	CASSPGWGSNEQFF
many	TRBV5-1	TRBD1	TRBJ1-1	TGCGCCAGCAGCTCGCAGGGGGGAGTCACTGAAGCTTTCTTT	CASSSQGGVTEAFF
medium-sized	TRBV29-1	NA	TRBJ1-2	TGCAGCGTTGTGACGACGGGGCAGGATGGCTACACCTTC	CSVVTTGQDGYTF
many	TRBV18	NA	TRBJ2-1	TGTGCCAGCTCACTCGTAAATGAGCAGTTCTTC	CASSLVNEQFF
few	TRBV6-6	NA	TRBJ1-2	TGTGCCAGCAGTTACTCGTCTACAGGTGGCGATGGCTACACCTTC	CASSYSSTGGDGYTF
NA	TRBV7-9	NA	TRBJ2-3	TGTGCCAGCAGAGCCTCTTCGCGCGTATCAGATACGCAGTATTTT	CASRASSRVSDTQYF
few	TRBV2	NA	TRBJ1-2	TGTGCCAGCAGTGAACGCCCAGGGGCTAACTATGGCTACACCTTC	CASSERPGANYGYTF
medium-sized	TRBV2	NA	TRBJ2-1	TGTGCCAGCAGTGGGGGAGAGATTCTGCCCAATGAGCAGTTCTTC	CASSGGEILPNEQFF
few	TRBV29-1	NA	TRBJ1-5	TGCAGCGTTGAGAAGAAGGCAGGGCTTCAGCCCCAGCATTTT	CSVEKKAGLQPQHF
many	TRBV28	NA	TRBJ1-2	TGTGCCAGCAGTTTCCCGGGAGGCGCGGGGGGCTACACCTTC	CASSFPGGAGGYTF
few	TRBV20-1	TRBD1	TRBJ2-1	TGCAGTGCTAGAGATCTTGTGGGACAGGGGGCTTTCTACAATGAGCAGTTCTTC	CSARDLVGQGAFYNEQFF
few	TRBV7-9	NA	TRBJ1-2	TGTGCCAGCAGCTTTGACAGCGGCCACTATGGCTACACCTTC	CASSFDSGHYGYTF
many	TRBV7-9	NA	TRBJ1-6	TGTGCCAGCAGCCGACAGTGGTCACCCCTCCACTTT	CASSRQWSPLHF
few	TRBV11-2	TRBD2	TRBJ2-4	TGTGCCAGCAGCCCCTTGGGGTTAGCGGGGGGGAGAAACATTCAGTACTTC	CASSPLGLAGGRNIQYF
few	TRBV20-1	TRBD1	TRBJ1-1	TGCAGTGCACGGACAGGGGCCACTGAAGCTTTCTTT	CSARTGATEAFF
few	TRBV29-1	NA	TRBJ2-1	TGCAGCGTTGAAGAGGGGTCTAGCGCAAATGAGCAGTTCTTC	CSVEEGSSANEQFF
NA	TRBV2	NA	TRBJ2-3	TGTGCCAGCAGGGACTCCCAAACTTCCACAGATACGCAGTATTTT	CASRDSQTSTDTQYF
many	TRBV20-1	TRBD2	TRBJ2-7	TGCAGTGTACTAGCGGGGAACTACGAGCAGTACTTC	CSVLAGNYEQYF
NA	TRBV11-2	NA	TRBJ1-4	TGTGCCAGCAGCTTATACCAGGGAATGACCGAGAGTAAACTGTTTTTT	CASSLYQGMTESKLFF
many	TRBV10-1	TRBD2	TRBJ2-1	TGCGCCAGCAGTGAGAGGCTAGCGGGTGACAATGAGCAGTTCTTC	CASSERLAGDNEQFF
NA	TRBV7-9	NA	TRBJ1-1	TGTGCCCTCCGGGATGGGACTGAAGCTTTCTTT	CALRDGTEAFF
NA	TRBV20-1	TRBD1	TRBJ2-7	TGCAGTGCGCGCGACCCACAGGGGGTTAGTTACGAGCAGTACTTC	CSARDPQGVSYEQYF
NA	TRBV5-8	NA	TRBJ2-3	TGTGCCAGCACTCCGGGATCTGGGCGCGATACGCAGTATTTT	CASTPGSGRDTQYF
many	TRBV20-1	NA	TRBJ2-7	TGCAGTGCTAGCCCTGGTTATAGCTCCTACGAGCAGTACTTC	CSASPGYSSYEQYF
few	TRBV5-1	NA	TRBJ1-1	TGCGCCAGCGGGGCGTCGGGACATTTGAACACTGAAGCTTTCTTT	CASGASGHLNTEAFF
NA	TRBV7-9	NA	TRBJ1-2	TGTGCCAGCAGCGACCGGGACGCCCGGAAGCCAGACTATGGCTACACCTTC	CASSDRDARKPDYGYTF
many	TRBV27	TRBD1	TRBJ2-7	TGTGCCAGCAGTCCTGGGACAGCTGTGGCCTACGAGCAGTACTTC	CASSPGTAVAYEQYF
many	TRBV25-1	TRBD1	TRBJ2-2	TGTGCCAGCCACCGACAGGGCGTTTACACCGGGGAGCTGTTTTTT	CASHRQGVYTGELFF
few	TRBV3-1	NA	TRBJ2-2	TGTGCCAGCACCAGGGTCCCGAACACCGGGGAGCTGTTTTTT	CASTRVPNTGELFF
NA	TRBV5-1	TRBD2	TRBJ2-7	TGCGCCAGCAGCCTGGTGGGAGGGGAGGCCTACGAGCAGTACTTC	CASSLVGGEAYEQYF
few	TRBV14	TRBD1	TRBJ1-1	TGTGCCAGCAGCCAAGCCGACAGGGGGAACACTGAAGCTTTCTTT	CASSQADRGNTEAFF
few	TRBV7-3	TRBD1	TRBJ2-3	TGTGCCAGCAGCTTACCCGGGACAGGGGGCTGGAACACAGATACGCGGTATTTT	CASSLPGTGGWNTDTRYF
many	TRBV12-3/TRBV12-4	TRBD1	TRBJ2-3	TGTGCCAGCAGTTTAGACAGGGGTATTTCAGATACGCAGTATTTT	CASSLDRGISDTQYF
NA	TRBV6-2/TRBV6-3	TRBD1	TRBJ2-7	TGTGCCAGCAGATGGGACAGCTCCTCCTACGAGCAGTACTTC	CASRWDSSSYEQYF
few	TRBV13	NA	TRBJ2-3	TGTGCCAGCAGCTTACCCTCAGATACGCAGTATTTT	CASSLPSDTQYF
NA	TRBV30	NA	TRBJ1-2	TGTGCCCAATACGTTACCAACAGGGTAAAAGAGTATGGCTACATCTTC	CAQYVTNRVKEYGYIF
NA	TRBV4-3	TRBD2	TRBJ2-3	TGCGCCAGCAGCCACTTACCGGGACTAGCGGATTCGGGGGGGACAGATACGCAGTATTTT	CASSHLPGLADSGGTDTQYF